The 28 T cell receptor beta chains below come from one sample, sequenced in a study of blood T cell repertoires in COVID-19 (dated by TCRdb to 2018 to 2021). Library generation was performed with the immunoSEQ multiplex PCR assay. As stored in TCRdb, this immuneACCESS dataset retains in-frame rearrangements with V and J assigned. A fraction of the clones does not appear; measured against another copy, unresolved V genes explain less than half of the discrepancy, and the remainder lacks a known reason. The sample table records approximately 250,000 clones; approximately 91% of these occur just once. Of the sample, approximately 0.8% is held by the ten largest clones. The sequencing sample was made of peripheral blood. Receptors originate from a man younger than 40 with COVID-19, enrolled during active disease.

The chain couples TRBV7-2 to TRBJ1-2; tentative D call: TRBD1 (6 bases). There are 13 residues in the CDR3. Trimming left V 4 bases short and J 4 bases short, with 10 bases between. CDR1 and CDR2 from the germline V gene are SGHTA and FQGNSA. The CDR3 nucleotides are TGTGCCAGCAGCTCCCAGACAGGCTATGGCTACACCTTC. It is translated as CASSSQTGYGYTF.

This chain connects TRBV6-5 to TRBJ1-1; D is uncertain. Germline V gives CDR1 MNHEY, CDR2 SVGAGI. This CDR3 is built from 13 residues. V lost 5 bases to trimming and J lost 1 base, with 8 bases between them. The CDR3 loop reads CASSKPGNTEAFF. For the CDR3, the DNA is TGTGCCAGCAGTAAGCCGGGGAACACTGAAGCTTTCTTT.

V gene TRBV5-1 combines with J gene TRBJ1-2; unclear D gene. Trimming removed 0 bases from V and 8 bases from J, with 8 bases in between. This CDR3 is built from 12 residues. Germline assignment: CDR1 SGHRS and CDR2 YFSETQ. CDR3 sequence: CASSLGGSGYTF. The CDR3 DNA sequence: TGCGCCAGCAGCTTGGGAGGATCCGGCTACACCTTC.

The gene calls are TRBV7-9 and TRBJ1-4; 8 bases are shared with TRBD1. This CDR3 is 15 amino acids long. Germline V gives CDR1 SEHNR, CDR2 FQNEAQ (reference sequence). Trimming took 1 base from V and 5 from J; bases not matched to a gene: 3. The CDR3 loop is CASSLGQGRNEKLFF. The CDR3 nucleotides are TGTGCCAGCAGCTTAGGACAGGGGAGGAATGAAAAACTGTTTTTT.

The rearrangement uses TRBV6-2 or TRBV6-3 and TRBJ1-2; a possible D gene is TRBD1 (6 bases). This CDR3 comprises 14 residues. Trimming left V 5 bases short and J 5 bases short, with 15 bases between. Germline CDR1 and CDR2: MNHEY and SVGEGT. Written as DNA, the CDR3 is TGTGCCAGCAGTCGGGGGGGCGCCCGATATGGCTACACCTTC. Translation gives CASSRGGARYGYTF.

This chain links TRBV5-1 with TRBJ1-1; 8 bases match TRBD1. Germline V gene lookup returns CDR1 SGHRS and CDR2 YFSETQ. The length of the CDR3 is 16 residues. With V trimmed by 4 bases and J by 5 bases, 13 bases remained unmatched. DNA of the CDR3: TGCGCCAGCAGCGACAGGGGTAATGTTATACGGACTGAAGCTTTCTTT. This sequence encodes CASSDRGNVIRTEAFF.

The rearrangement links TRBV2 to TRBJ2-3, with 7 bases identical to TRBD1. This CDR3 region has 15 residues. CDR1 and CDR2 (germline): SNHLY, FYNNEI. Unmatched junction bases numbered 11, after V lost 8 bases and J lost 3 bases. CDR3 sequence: CASRQGPQWTDTQYF. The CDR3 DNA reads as TGTGCCAGCCGACAGGGACCGCAGTGGACAGATACGCAGTATTTT.

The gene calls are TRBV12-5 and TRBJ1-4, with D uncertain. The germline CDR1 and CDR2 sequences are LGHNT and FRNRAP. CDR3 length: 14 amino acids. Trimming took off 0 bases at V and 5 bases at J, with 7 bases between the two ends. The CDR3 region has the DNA TGTGCTAGTGGTTTGGTGGGCTGGAATGAAAAACTGTTTTTT. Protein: CASGLVGWNEKLFF.

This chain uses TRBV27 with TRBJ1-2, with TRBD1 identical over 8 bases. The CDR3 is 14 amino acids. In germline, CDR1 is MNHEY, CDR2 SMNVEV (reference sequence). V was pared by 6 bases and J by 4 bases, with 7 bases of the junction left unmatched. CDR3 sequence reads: CASRPIQGVYGYTF. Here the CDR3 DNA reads TGTGCCAGCAGGCCTATACAGGGGGTCTATGGCTACACCTTC.

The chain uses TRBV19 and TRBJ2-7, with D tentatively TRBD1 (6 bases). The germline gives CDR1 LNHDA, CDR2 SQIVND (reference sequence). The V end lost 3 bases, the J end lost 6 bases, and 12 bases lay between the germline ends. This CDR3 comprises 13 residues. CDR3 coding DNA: TGTGCCAGTAGTATCTCACAGGGTCGCGAGCAGTACTTC. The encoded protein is CASSISQGREQYF. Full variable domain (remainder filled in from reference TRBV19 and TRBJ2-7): DGGITQSPKYLFRKEGQNVTLSCEQNLNHDAMYWYRQDPGQGLRLIYYSQIVNDFQKGDIAEGYSVSREKKESFPLTVTSAQKNPTAFYLCASSISQGREQYFGPGTRLTVT.

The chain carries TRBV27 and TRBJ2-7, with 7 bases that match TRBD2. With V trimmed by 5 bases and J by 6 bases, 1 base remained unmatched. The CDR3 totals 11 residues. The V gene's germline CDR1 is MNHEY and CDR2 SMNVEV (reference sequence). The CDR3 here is CASSRGGEQYF. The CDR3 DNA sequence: TGTGCCAGCAGTCGCGGGGGCGAGCAGTACTTC.

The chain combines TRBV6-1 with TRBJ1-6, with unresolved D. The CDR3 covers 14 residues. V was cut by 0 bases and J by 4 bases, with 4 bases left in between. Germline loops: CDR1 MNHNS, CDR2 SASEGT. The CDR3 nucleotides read TGTGCCAGCAGTGAAGCCGGGTATAATTCACCCCTCCACTTT. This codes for CASSEAGYNSPLHF.

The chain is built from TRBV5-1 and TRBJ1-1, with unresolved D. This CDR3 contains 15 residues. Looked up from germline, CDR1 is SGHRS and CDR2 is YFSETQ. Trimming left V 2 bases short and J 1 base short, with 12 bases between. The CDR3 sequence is CASSFIVGENTEAFF. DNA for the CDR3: TGCGCCAGCAGCTTCATCGTCGGGGAGAACACTGAAGCTTTCTTT.

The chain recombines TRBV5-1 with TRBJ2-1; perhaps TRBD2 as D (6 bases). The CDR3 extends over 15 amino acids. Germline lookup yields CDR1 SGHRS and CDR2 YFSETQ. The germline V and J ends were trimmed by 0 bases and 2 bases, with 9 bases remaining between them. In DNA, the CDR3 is TGCGCCAGCAGCTTGGTTGCGGGGCCCTACAATGAGCAGTTCTTC. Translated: CASSLVAGPYNEQFF.

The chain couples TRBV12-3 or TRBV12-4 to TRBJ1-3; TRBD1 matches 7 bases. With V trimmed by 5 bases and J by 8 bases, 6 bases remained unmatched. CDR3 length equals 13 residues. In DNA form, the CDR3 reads TGTGCCAGCAGTCTTGACAGGGTAGACACCATATATTTT. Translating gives CASSLDRVDTIYF.

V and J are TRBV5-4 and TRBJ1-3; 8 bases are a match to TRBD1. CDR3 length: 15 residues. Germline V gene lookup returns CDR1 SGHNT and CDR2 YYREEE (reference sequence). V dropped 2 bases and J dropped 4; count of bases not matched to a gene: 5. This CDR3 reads CASSLPGQAGNTIYF. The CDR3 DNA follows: TGTGCCAGCAGCTTACCGGGACAGGCCGGAAACACCATATATTTT.

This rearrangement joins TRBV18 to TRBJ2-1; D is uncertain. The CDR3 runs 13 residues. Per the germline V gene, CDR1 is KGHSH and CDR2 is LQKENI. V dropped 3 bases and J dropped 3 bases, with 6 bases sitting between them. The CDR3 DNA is TGTGCCAGCTCACCGCCAGACTACAATGAGCAGTTCTTC. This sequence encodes CASSPPDYNEQFF.

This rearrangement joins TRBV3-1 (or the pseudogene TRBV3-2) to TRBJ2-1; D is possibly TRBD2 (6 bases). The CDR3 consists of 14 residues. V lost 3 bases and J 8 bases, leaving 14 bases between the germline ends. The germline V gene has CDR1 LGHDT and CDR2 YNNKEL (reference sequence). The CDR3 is CASSQRRGFDEQFF. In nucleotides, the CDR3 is TGTGCCAGCAGCCAGAGGAGGGGTTTCGATGAGCAGTTCTTC.

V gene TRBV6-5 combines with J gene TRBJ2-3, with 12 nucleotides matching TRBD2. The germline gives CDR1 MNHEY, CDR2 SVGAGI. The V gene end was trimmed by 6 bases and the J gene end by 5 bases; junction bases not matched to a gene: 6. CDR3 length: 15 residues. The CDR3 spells CASSALAGGIDTQYF. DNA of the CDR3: TGTGCCAGCAGCGCCCTAGCGGGGGGGATAGATACGCAGTATTTT.

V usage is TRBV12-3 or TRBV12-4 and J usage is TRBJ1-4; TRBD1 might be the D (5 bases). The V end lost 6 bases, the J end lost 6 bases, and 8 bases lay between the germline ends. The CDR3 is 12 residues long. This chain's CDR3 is CASSPGDEKLFF. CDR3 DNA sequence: TGTGCCAGCAGCCCGGGGGATGAAAAACTGTTTTTT.

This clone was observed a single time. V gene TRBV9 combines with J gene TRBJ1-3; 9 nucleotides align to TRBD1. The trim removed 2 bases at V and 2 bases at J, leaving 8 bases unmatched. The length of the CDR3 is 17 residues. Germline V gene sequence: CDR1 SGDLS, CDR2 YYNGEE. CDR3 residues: CASSVGTGTGTGNTIYF. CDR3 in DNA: TGTGCCAGCAGCGTTGGTACCGGGACAGGGACTGGAAACACCATATATTTT.

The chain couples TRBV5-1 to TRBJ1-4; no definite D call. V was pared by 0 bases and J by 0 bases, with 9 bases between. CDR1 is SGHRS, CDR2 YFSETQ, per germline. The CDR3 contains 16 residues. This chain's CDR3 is CASSLDPEATNEKLFF. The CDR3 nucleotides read TGCGCCAGCAGCTTGGACCCAGAGGCAACTAATGAAAAACTGTTTTTT.

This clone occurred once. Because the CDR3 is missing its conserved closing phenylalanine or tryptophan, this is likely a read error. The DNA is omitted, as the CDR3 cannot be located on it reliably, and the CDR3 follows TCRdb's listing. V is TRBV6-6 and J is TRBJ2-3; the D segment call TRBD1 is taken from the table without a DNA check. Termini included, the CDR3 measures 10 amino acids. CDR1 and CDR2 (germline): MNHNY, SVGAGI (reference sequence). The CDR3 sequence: CASSYSKGDG.

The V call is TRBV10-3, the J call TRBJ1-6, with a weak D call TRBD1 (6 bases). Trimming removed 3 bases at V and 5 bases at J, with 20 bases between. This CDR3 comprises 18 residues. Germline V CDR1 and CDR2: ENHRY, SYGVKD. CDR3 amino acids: CAISEDTGFYSDNSPLHF. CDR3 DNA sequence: TGTGCCATCAGTGAAGATACAGGGTTTTATTCGGATAATTCACCCCTCCACTTT.

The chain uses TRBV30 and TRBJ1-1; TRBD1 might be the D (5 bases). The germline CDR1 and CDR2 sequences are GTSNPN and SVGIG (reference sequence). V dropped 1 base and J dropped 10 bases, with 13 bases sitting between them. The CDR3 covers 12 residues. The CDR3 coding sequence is TGTGCCTGGAGTGGGCAGGGTCTTGGAGCTTTCTTT. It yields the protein CAWSGQGLGAFF. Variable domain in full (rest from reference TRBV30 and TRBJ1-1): SQTIHQWPATLVQPVGSPLSLECTVEGTSNPNLYWYRQAAGRGLQLLFYSVGIGQISSEVPQNLSASRPQDRQFILSSKKLLLSDSGFYLCAWSGQGLGAFFGQGTRLTVV.

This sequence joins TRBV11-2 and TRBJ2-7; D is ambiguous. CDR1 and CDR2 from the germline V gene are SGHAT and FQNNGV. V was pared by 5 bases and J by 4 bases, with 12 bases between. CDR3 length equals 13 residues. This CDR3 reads CASSISVAYEQYF. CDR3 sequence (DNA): TGTGCCAGCAGCATAAGTGTGGCTTACGAGCAGTACTTC.

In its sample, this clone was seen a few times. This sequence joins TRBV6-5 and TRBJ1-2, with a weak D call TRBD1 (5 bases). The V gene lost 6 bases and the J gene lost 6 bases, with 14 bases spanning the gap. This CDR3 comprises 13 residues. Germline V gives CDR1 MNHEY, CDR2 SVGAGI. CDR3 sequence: CASRSGADDGYTF. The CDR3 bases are TGTGCCAGCAGGAGTGGGGCCGACGATGGCTACACCTTC.

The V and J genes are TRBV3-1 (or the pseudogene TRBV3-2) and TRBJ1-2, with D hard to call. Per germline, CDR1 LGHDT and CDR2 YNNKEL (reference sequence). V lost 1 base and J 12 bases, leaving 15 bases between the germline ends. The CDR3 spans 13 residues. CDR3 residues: CASSQAAANPNTF. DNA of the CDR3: TGTGCCAGCAGCCAAGCGGCAGCGAACCCCAACACCTTC.